A single sample gave rise to the 20 T cell receptor beta chains below, sequenced in a study of control samples from healthy donors and cancer patients (dated by TCRdb to 2020 to 2022). The library came from the immunoSEQ multiplex PCR assay. As stored in TCRdb, this immuneACCESS dataset retains in-frame rearrangements with V and J assigned. A fraction of the clones does not appear; measured against another copy, unresolved V genes explain less than half of the discrepancy, and the remainder lacks a known reason. The sample table contains 20,000 to 25,000 clones; only one count was recorded for 70% to 90% of them. Over 7.5% of the sample lies in the top ten. The source material was PBMCs. These TCRs come from a woman aged 55-75 years with head and neck cancer.

The chain carries TRBV30 and TRBJ1-2; the D gene is possibly TRBD1 (5 bases). Germline CDR1 GTSNPN, CDR2 SVGIG (reference sequence). The germline V and J ends were trimmed by 7 bases and 4 bases, with 28 bases remaining between them. This CDR3 has 17 amino acids. The CDR3 loop reads CASLWGLDARSSYGYTF. DNA of the CDR3: TGTGCCTCGTTATGGGGACTGGACGCACGGAGCTCCTATGGCTACACCTTC.

The rearrangement links TRBV6-5 to TRBJ2-7; D call uncertain. Looked up from germline, CDR1 is MNHEY and CDR2 is SVGAGI. The V and J ends lost 5 bases and 3 bases respectively, with 5 bases between them. This CDR3 spans 11 amino acids. CDR3 coding DNA: TGTGCCAGCAGTAGCTACTACGAGCAGTACTTC. Its protein is CASSSYYEQYF.

The rearrangement uses TRBV5-4 and TRBJ2-1, with 9 positions matching TRBD2. The V and J ends lost 2 bases and 9 bases, in that order; junction bases with no gene match: 9. Germline V gene data show CDR1 as SGHNT and CDR2 as YYREEE (reference sequence). The CDR3 spans 15 residues. The chain's CDR3 is CASSFPGTSSSEQFF. CDR3 nucleotide sequence: TGTGCCAGCAGCTTCCCCGGGACTAGCAGTAGTGAGCAGTTCTTC.

V usage is TRBV2 and J usage is TRBJ2-7; TRBD1 might be the D (5 bases). The length of the CDR3 is 13 residues. Germline V CDR1 and CDR2: SNHLY, FYNNEI. V was clipped by 3 bases and J by 5 bases, with 11 bases between them. The CDR3: CASSDFQGNEQYF. CDR3 sequence (DNA): TGTGCCAGCAGTGATTTCCAGGGAAACGAGCAGTACTTC.

The rearrangement joins TRBV28 to TRBJ2-1, with a weak D call TRBD1 (7 bases). The V end lost 4 bases, the J end lost 8 bases, and 15 bases lay between the germline ends. The CDR3 runs 14 residues. Germline values: CDR1 MDHEN, CDR2 SYDVKM. In DNA form, the CDR3 reads TGTGCCAGCAGTTATTCAGGGGGGTTCGATGAGCAGTTCTTC. Protein product: CASSYSGGFDEQFF.

In its sample, this clone was seen a few times. The rearrangement uses TRBV27 and TRBJ1-4; the D gene is possibly TRBD1 (5 bases). V was clipped by 3 bases and J by 8 bases, with 16 bases between them. From germline, CDR1 is MNHEY and CDR2 SMNVEV (reference sequence). The CDR3 contains 15 residues. DNA of the CDR3: TGTGCCAGCAGTTTCGGGGCAGGGCCGAGGGAAAAACTGTTTTTT. As protein: CASSFGAGPREKLFF.

This chain uses TRBV6-5 with TRBJ2-7; 8 bases agree with TRBD1. Looked up from germline, CDR1 is MNHEY and CDR2 is SVGAGI. The CDR3 consists of 15 residues. V trimming: 4 bases; J trimming: 1 base; junction bases outside the gene matches: 6. The CDR3 loop is CASSLMDRASYEQYF. The CDR3 DNA sequence: TGTGCCAGCAGTTTAATGGACAGGGCATCCTACGAGCAGTACTTC.

The V gene is TRBV5-4, the J gene TRBJ1-6; 9 nucleotides match TRBD1. Losses at the gene ends were 0 bases for V and 9 bases for J; bases not matched to a gene: 4. The CDR3 spans 15 residues. Germline V lookup: CDR1 SGHNT, CDR2 YYREEE (reference sequence). The chain's CDR3 is CASSLETGGISPLHF. The DNA of the CDR3 is TGTGCCAGCAGCTTGGAGACAGGGGGTATTTCACCCCTCCACTTT.

CDR3 loop: CASSFLGEQFF. The CDR3 DNA reads as TGTGCCAGCAGCTTCCTAGGGGAGCAGTTCTTC. The chain joins TRBV7-9 to TRBJ2-1; D unresolved. The V and J ends lost 3 bases and 10 bases respectively, with 7 bases between them. The CDR3 length is 11 residues. Germline V gives CDR1 SEHNR, CDR2 FQNEAQ (reference sequence). Using reference TRBV7-9 and TRBJ2-1 for the parts outside the CDR3, the full variable domain is DTGVSQNPRHKITKRGQNVTFRCDPISEHNRLYWYRQTLGQGPEFLTYFQNEAQLEKSRLLSDRFSAERPKGSFSTLEIQRTEQGDSAMYLCASSFLGEQFFGPGTRLTVL.

The chain carries TRBV30 and TRBJ2-7; either TRBD1 or TRBD2 may fit D (5 bases each). Germline V lookup: CDR1 GTSNPN, CDR2 SVGIG (reference sequence). The V end lost 4 bases, the J end lost 12 bases, and 16 bases lay between the germline ends. CDR3 length: 11 residues. The CDR3 region is CAWTRTGTAYF. The CDR3 nucleotides read TGTGCCTGGACCCGTACGGGGACCGCGTACTTC.

The J gene is TRBJ1-3, the V gene TRBV11-2; D is ambiguous. Per germline, CDR1 SGHAT and CDR2 FQNNGV. This CDR3 is 15 amino acids long. The V and J ends lost 1 base and 1 base respectively, with 8 bases between them. CDR3 loop: CASSLVAHSGNTIYF. CDR3 DNA sequence: TGTGCCAGCAGCTTAGTGGCGCATTCTGGAAACACCATATATTTT.

The rearrangement joins TRBV5-1 to TRBJ2-6; possible D gene TRBD1, 7 bases. From germline, CDR1 is SGHRS and CDR2 YFSETQ. The CDR3 runs 16 residues. V lost 0 bases, J lost 3 bases, and 10 bases lay in between. CDR3 nucleotide sequence: TGCGCCAGCAGCTTGGACAGGGGAGGTGGGGCCAACGTCCTGACTTTC. Translation gives CASSLDRGGGANVLTF. The entire variable domain, with the rest obtained from reference TRBV5-1 and TRBJ2-6, is as follows: KAGVTQTPRYLIKTRGQQVTLSCSPISGHRSVSWYQQTPGQGLQFLFEYFSETQRNKGNFPGRFSGRQFSNSRSEMNVSTLELGDSALYLCASSLDRGGGANVLTFGAGSRLTVL.

J is TRBJ2-5 and V is TRBV7-9, with 9 bases matching TRBD1. Germline V gene lookup returns CDR1 SEHNR and CDR2 FQNEAQ (reference sequence). The J segment lost 2 bases and the V segment lost 4 bases, leaving 8 bases of the junction unmatched. This CDR3 has 16 amino acids. CDR3 sequence: CASSSSTGGFQETQYF. The CDR3 nucleotides read TGTGCCAGCAGCTCTTCGACAGGGGGTTTTCAAGAGACCCAGTACTTC.

The gene calls are TRBV5-4 and TRBJ2-4; D possibly matches TRBD1 or TRBD2 (5 bases each). CDR1 SGHNT and CDR2 YYREEE come from the germline V gene (reference sequence). The CDR3 has 13 residues. V was trimmed by 0 bases and J by 9 bases, leaving 10 bases between them. CDR3 coding DNA: TGTGCCAGCAGCTTGGCCGAGGGGACCATTCAGTACTTC. This gives the protein CASSLAEGTIQYF.

V gene TRBV19 combines with J gene TRBJ2-1, with D possibly TRBD1 on 6 matching bases. CDR3 length equals 12 residues. Germline values: CDR1 LNHDA, CDR2 SQIVND (reference sequence). With 4 bases removed from V and 9 bases from J, the gap between germline ends came to 10 bases. CDR3 in amino acids: CASSRLQGEQFF. The CDR3 nucleotides are TGTGCCAGTAGTAGATTACAGGGTGAGCAGTTCTTC.

The chain uses TRBV7-9 and TRBJ1-2; D might be TRBD1 (5 bases). The germline V and J ends were trimmed by 6 bases and 1 base, with 15 bases remaining between them. The CDR3 has 15 residues. Germline V CDR1 and CDR2: SEHNR, FQNEAQ (reference sequence). CDR3 sequence (DNA): TGTGCCAGCAGTTTCGGGGCCCAGAATAACTATGGCTACACCTTC. Its protein product is CASSFGAQNNYGYTF.

The chain employs TRBV5-1 and TRBJ2-5; 9 bases are a match to TRBD2. The CDR3 loop spans 18 amino acids. Germline-derived CDR1 and CDR2 are SGHRS and YFSETQ. J lost 5 bases, V lost 0 bases, and 14 bases had no gene match. DNA of the CDR3: TGCGCCAGCAGCTTGGCGCTTCGGGGTAGCGGGAGTAGCGAGACCCAGTACTTC. Amino acids: CASSLALRGSGSSETQYF.

To note about this clone: The sample contains more than one DNA sequence encoding this CDR3. The J gene is TRBJ2-1, the V gene TRBV6-2 or TRBV6-3; 8 positions match TRBD2. This CDR3 contains 19 residues. The trim removed 3 bases at V and 0 bases at J, leaving 13 bases unmatched. CDR1 MNHEY and CDR2 SVGEGT come from the germline V gene. This CDR3 reads CASSYPTSGRSNSYNEQFF. The CDR3 bases are TGTGCCAGCAGTTATCCGACCAGCGGGAGAAGCAACTCCTACAATGAGCAGTTCTTC.

The chain combines TRBV10-2 with TRBJ2-7, with D possibly matching TRBD2 (5 bases). CDR1 and CDR2 from the germline V gene are WSHSY and SAAADI. This CDR3 comprises 12 residues. V was cut by 4 bases and J by 6 bases, with 10 bases left in between. This chain's CDR3 is CASSASGSEQYF. The DNA for the CDR3 is TGCGCCAGCAGTGCAAGCGGCTCCGAGCAGTACTTC.

This clone has more than one count but fewer than ten. The chain has TRBV15 and TRBJ1-5; a weak D match, TRBD1 (5 bases). Germline CDR1 is LNHNV and CDR2 is YYDKDF (reference sequence). This CDR3 spans 16 amino acids. V was clipped by 2 bases and J by 3 bases, with 14 bases between them. The CDR3 reads CATSRRGGGPNQPQHF. In nucleotides, the CDR3 is TGTGCCACCAGCAGAAGGGGCGGTGGGCCCAATCAGCCCCAGCATTTT.